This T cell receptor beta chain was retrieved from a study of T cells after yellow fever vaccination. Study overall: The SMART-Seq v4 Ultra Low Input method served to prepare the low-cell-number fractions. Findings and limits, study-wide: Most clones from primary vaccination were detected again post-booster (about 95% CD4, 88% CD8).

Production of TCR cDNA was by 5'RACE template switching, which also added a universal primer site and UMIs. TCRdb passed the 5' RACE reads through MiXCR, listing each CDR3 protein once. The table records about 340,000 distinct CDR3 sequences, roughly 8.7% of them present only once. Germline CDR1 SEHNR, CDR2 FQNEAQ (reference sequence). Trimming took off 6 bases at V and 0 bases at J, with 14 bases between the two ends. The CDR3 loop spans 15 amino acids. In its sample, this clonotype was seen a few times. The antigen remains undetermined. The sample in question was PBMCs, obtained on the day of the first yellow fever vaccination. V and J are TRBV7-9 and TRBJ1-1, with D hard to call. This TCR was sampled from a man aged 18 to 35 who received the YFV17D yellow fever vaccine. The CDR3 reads CASRQTRGMNTEAFF. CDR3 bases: TGTGCCAGCAGACAAACCCGAGGGATGAACACTGAAGCTTTCTTT. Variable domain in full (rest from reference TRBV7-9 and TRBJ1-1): DTGVSQNPRHKITKRGQNVTFRCDPISEHNRLYWYRQTLGQGPEFLTYFQNEAQLEKSRLLSDRFSAERPKGSFSTLEIQRTEQGDSAMYLCASRQTRGMNTEAFFGQGTRLTVV.